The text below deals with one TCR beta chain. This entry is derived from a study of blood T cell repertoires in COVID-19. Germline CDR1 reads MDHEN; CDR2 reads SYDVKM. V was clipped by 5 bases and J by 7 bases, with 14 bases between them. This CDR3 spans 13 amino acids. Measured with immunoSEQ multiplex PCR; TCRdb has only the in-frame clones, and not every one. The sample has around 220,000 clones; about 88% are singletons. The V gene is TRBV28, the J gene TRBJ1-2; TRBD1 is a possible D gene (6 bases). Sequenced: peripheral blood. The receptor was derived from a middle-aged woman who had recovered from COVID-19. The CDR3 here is CASSRDRISGYTF. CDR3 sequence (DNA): TGTGCCAGCAGTCGCGACAGGATAAGTGGCTACACCTTC.